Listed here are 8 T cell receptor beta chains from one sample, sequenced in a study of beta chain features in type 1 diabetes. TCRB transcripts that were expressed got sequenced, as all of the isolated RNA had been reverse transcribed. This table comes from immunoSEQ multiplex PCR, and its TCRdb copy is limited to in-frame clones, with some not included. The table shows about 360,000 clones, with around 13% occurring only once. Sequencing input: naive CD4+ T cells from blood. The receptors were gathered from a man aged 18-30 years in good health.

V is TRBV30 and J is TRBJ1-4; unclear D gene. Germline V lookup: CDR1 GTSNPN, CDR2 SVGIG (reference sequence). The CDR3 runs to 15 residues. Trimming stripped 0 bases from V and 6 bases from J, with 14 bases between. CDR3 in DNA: TGTGCCTGGAGTGTACCACGGGGAGTCGATGAAAAACTGTTTTTT. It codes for CAWSVPRGVDEKLFF.

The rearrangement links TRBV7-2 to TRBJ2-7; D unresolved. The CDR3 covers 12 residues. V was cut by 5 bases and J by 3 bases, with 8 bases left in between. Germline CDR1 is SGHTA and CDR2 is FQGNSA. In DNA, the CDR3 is TGTGCCAGCAGCCCCATCGGCTACGAGCAGTACTTC. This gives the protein CASSPIGYEQYF.

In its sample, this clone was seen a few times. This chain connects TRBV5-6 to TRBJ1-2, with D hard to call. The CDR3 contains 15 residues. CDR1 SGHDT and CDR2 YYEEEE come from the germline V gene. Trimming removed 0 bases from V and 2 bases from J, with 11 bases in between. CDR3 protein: CASSLGATENYGYTF. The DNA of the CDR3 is TGTGCCAGCAGCTTGGGAGCCACGGAGAACTATGGCTACACCTTC. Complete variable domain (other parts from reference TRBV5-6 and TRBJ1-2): DAGVTQSPTHLIKTRGQQVTLRCSPKSGHDTVSWYQQALGQGPQFIFQYYEEEERQRGNFPDRFSGHQFPNYSSELNVNALLLGDSALYLCASSLGATENYGYTFGSGTRLTVV.

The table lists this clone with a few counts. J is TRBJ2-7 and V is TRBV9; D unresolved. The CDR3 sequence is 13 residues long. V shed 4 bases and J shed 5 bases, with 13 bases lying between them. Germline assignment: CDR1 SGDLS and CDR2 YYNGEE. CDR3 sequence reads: CASSRSLRHEQYF. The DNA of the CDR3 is TGTGCCAGCAGCCGTAGCCTGCGCCACGAGCAGTACTTC. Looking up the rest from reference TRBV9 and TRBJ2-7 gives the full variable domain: DSGVTQTPKHLITATGQRVTLRCSPRSGDLSVYWYQQSLDQGLQFLIQYYNGEERAKGNILERFSAQQFPDLHSELNLSSLELGDSALYFCASSRSLRHEQYFGPGTRLTVT.

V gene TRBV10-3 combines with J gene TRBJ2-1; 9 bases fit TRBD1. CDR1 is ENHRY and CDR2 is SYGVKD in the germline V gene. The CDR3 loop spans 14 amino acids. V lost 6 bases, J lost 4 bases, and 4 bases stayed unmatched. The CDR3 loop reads CAISTGTGYNEQFF. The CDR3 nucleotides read TGTGCCATCAGCACCGGGACAGGGTACAATGAGCAGTTCTTC.

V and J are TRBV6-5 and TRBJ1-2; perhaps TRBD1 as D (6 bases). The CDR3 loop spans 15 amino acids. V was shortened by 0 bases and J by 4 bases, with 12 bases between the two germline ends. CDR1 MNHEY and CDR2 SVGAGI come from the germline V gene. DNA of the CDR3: TGTGCCAGCAGTTACTCGACAGGCCAAGGCTATGGCTACACCTTC. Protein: CASSYSTGQGYGYTF.

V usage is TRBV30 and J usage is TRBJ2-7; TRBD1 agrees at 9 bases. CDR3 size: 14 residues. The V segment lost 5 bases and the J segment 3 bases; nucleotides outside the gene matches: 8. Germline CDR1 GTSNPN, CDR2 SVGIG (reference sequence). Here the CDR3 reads CAWATGGVSYEQYF. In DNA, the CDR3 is TGTGCCTGGGCGACAGGGGGAGTGAGCTACGAGCAGTACTTC.

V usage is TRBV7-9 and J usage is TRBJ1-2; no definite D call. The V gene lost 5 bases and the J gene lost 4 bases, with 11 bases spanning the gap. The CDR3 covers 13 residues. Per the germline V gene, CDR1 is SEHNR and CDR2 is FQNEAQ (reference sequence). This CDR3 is CASSPGEGYGYTF. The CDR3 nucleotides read TGTGCCAGCAGCCCGGGAGAGGGCTATGGCTACACCTTC.